This TCR beta chain was retrieved from a study of CD8 T cells in ankylosing spondylitis. This clonotype was detected ten times or more. V dropped 1 base and J dropped 2 bases, with 8 bases sitting between them. CDR1 and CDR2 (germline): SGHTA, FQGNSA. This CDR3 is 14 amino acids long. TCRdb re-called the 5' RACE reads with MiXCR, one entry per CDR3 protein. The sample has 150,000 to 200,000 distinct CDR3 sequences; under 15% are singletons. This chain links TRBV7-2 with TRBJ1-1; D uncertain. The source of this sequence is a female donor with ankylosing spondylitis or in good health (not recorded which). The sequencing input was blood, either unsorted or a sorted T cell fraction (not recorded which). In DNA form, the CDR3 reads TGTGCCAGCAGCTTAGAGTCGGGTAACACTGAAGCTTTCTTT. It codes for CASSLESGNTEAFF.